These T cell receptor beta chains were read from a single sample in a study of T cells in Graves' hyperthyroidism and ophthalmopathy. One entry per CDR3 protein, called by TCRdb with MiXCR from the multiplex PCR reads. Of a few hundred thousand distinct CDR3 sequences listed, 13% to 15% were seen once; the top ten hold approximately 15%. The specimen sequenced was blood. These receptors all stem from a woman between 40 and 50 years old with Graves' hyperthyroidism. Both conserved end residues are part of each CDR3. The D gene is left open where the match is weak. Some rows have no size entry. The others give once, few or many, or a class for an expanded clone.

CDR3 DNA | CDR3 protein | J gene | V gene | D gene | clone size
TGTGCCAGCTCACCACAGACTGCCTCCTACGAGCAGTACTTC | CASSPQTASYEQYF | TRBJ2-7 | TRBV18 | NA | many
TGCAGTGGCACGGTACAGGTGAACACTGAAGCTTTCTTT | CSGTVQVNTEAFF | TRBJ1-1 | TRBV20-1 | NA | few
TGTGCCAGCGGAACGGGCCTGGAGAACACTGAAGCTTTCTTT | CASGTGLENTEAFF | TRBJ1-1 | TRBV5-8 | NA | few
TGCAGTGCTAGATTGGAGATAAATCAGCCCCAGCATTTT | CSARLEINQPQHF | TRBJ1-5 | TRBV20-1 | NA | many
TGTGCCAGCAGCTCCGGGACAGGGTGGGACCAGCCCCAGCATTTT | CASSSGTGWDQPQHF | TRBJ1-5 | TRBV11-2 | TRBD1 | many
TGTGCCACCAGCAAGGATGAGGGGTTCGGGCAGTACTTC | CATSKDEGFGQYF | TRBJ2-7 | TRBV15 | NA | many
TGCAGTGCTAGGGGGGCTAGCGGGAGTGGAGAGCAGTACTTC | CSARGASGSGEQYF | TRBJ2-7 | TRBV20-1 | TRBD2 | many
TGCAGCGTTGAAGTCCCTAGCCTATTGGGGCAGTATTTT | CSVEVPSLLGQYF | TRBJ2-3 | TRBV29-1 | NA | NA
TGTGCCAGCAGTTCAGGGGGAGGAGGTGAAGGCGAGCAGTACTTC | CASSSGGGGEGEQYF | TRBJ2-7 | TRBV27 | NA | many
TGTGCCAGCAGCTTATCGGGACTAGTCACAGATACGCAGTATTTT | CASSLSGLVTDTQYF | TRBJ2-3 | TRBV7-2 | TRBD2 | many
TGTGCCAGCAGGCCCCCGGGACTAGCGAACAATGAGCAGTTCTTC | CASRPPGLANNEQFF | TRBJ2-1 | TRBV6-1 | TRBD2 | NA
TGTGCCAGTAGTATAGAAGGTAGGCGGCAGTTCTTC | CASSIEGRRQFF | TRBJ2-1 | TRBV19 | NA | many
TGTGCCAGCAGTTACTCGAGTATGGGCAGGGGACACGAGCAGTACTTC | CASSYSSMGRGHEQYF | TRBJ2-7 | TRBV6-5 | NA | few
TGCAGTGCGGACCCCTCTGATGCTAGCACAGATACGCAGTATTTT | CSADPSDASTDTQYF | TRBJ2-3 | TRBV20-1 | NA | NA
TGTGCCAGTAGTATAGACCGAATGGGAGATGAAAAACTGTTTTTT | CASSIDRMGDEKLFF | TRBJ1-4 | TRBV19 | NA | NA
TGCGCCAGCAGCGCGGCCGGGACAGGGGGCGACGAGCAGTACTTC | CASSAAGTGGDEQYF | TRBJ2-7 | TRBV5-1 | TRBD1 | many
TGTGCCAGTAACCTGGGACAGGGGGCTACTGAAGCTTTCTTT | CASNLGQGATEAFF | TRBJ1-1 | TRBV19 | TRBD1 | NA
TGCGCCAGCAGCTTTGTTCAGGAGGAGCAGTACTTC | CASSFVQEEQYF | TRBJ2-7 | TRBV5-1 | NA | few
TGCGCCAGCAGCGCCGGGGGGATGAACACTGAAGCTTTCTTT | CASSAGGMNTEAFF | TRBJ1-1 | TRBV5-1 | NA | many
TGTGCCTGGAGGGAGGGCAGGGGGACCACTGAAGCTTTCTTT | CAWREGRGTTEAFF | TRBJ1-1 | TRBV30 | TRBD1 | many
TGTGCCAGCACACAGGGACGCATCACAGATACGCAGTATTTT | CASTQGRITDTQYF | TRBJ2-3 | TRBV7-8 | NA | NA
TGTGCCAGCTCACCAGAGACTAACAGCGGCTATCAGCCCCAGCATTTT | CASSPETNSGYQPQHF | TRBJ1-5 | TRBV18 | NA | many
TGTGCCAGCAGCTTAGATAGGGACAGCGAGCAGTACTTC | CASSLDRDSEQYF | TRBJ2-7 | TRBV11-2 | TRBD1 | many
TGTGCCAGCTATTCACAGGGGTTGGGTGGCTACACCTTC | CASYSQGLGGYTF | TRBJ1-2 | TRBV27 | TRBD1 | NA
TGTGCCAGCTCACCCTCTGGGTCGCGGGCGTACCAAGAGACCCAGTACTTC | CASSPSGSRAYQETQYF | TRBJ2-5 | TRBV18 | NA | many
TGTGCCAGCAGTTCCGTGCGGGCTACTTCCTACGAGCAGTACTTC | CASSSVRATSYEQYF | TRBJ2-7 | TRBV12-3/TRBV12-4 | NA | many
TGTGCCACCAGACCTCCGGGGAACACCGGGGAGCTGTTTTTT | CATRPPGNTGELFF | TRBJ2-2 | TRBV15 | NA | NA